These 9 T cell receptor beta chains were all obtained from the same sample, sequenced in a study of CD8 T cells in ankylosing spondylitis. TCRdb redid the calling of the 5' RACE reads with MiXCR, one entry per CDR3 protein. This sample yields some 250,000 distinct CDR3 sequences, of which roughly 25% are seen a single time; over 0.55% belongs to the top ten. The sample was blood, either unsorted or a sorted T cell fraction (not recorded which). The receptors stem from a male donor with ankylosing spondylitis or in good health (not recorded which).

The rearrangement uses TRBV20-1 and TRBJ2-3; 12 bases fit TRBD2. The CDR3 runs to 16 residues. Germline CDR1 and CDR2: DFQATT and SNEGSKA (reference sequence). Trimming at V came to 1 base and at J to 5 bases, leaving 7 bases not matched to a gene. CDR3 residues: CSARGASGGARDTQYF. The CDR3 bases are TGCAGTGCTAGAGGGGCTAGCGGGGGGGCCAGAGATACGCAGTATTTT.

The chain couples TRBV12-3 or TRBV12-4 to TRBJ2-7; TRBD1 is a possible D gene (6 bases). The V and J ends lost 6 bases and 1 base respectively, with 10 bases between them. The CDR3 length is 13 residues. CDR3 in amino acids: CASRSTGSYEQYF. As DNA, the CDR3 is TGTGCCAGCAGATCGACAGGATCCTACGAGCAGTACTTC.

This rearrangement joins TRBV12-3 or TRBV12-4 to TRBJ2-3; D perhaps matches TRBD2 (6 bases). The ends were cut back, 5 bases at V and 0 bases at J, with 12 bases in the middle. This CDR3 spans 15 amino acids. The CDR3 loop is CASSVTSPSTDTQYF. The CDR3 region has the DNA TGTGCCAGCAGTGTTACTAGCCCCAGCACAGATACGCAGTATTTT.

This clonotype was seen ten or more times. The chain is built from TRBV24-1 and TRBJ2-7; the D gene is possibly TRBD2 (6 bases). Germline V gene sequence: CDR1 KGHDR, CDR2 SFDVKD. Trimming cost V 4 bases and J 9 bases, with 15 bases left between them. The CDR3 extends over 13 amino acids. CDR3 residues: CATSDPGVGLQYF. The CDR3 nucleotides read TGTGCCACCAGTGACCCGGGAGTGGGGTTGCAGTACTTC.

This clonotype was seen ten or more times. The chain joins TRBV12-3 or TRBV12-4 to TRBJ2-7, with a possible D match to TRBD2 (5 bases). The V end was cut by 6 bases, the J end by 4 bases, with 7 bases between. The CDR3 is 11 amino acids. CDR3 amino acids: CASRRGYEQYF. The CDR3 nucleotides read TGTGCCAGCAGACGGGGTTACGAGCAGTACTTC.

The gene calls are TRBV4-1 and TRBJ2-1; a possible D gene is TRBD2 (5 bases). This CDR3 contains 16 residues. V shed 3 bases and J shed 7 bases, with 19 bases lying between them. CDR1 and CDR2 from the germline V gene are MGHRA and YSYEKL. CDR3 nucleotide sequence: TGCGCCAGCAGCCAGACCTCAAGCGGCTACCGGAATGAGCAGTTCTTC. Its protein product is CASSQTSSGYRNEQFF.

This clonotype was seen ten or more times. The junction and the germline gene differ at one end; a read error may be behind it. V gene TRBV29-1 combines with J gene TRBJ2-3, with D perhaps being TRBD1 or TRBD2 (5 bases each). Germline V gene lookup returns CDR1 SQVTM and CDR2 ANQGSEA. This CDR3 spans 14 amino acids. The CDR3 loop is CSVEGTFLADTQYF. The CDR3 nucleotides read TGCAGCGTAGAAGGGACGTTCTTGGCAGATACGCAGTATTTT.

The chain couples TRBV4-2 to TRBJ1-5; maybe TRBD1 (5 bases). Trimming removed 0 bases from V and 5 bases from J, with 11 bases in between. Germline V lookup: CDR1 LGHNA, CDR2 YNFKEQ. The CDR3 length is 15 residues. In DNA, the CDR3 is TGTGCCAGCAGCCAAGATTTACAGGTTGATCAGCCCCAGCATTTT. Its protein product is CASSQDLQVDQPQHF.

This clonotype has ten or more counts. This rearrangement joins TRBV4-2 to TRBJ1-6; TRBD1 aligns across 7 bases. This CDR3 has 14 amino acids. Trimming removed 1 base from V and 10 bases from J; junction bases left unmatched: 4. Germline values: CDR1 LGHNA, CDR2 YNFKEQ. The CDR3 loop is CASSQGQGESPLHF. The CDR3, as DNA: TGTGCCAGCAGCCAAGGGCAGGGGGAATCACCCCTCCACTTT.